This entry lists 22 T cell receptor beta chains sequenced from one sample in a study of CD8 T cells in Susac syndrome. A quantity of about 0.45 to 1 ug RNA underwent reverse transcription using random hexamers. TCRdb fed the immunoSEQ multiplex PCR reads into MiXCR, producing one record per CDR3 protein. Among approximately 100,000 distinct CDR3 sequences, about 96% were seen once, and the ten largest hold more than 0.095%. Sequencing was carried out using CD4+ T cells from PBMCs. These receptors originate from a human donor in good health.

V usage is TRBV4-1 and J usage is TRBJ2-4; D unclear. Germline V gene sequence: CDR1 MGHRA, CDR2 YSYEKL. This CDR3 has 14 residues. V was clipped by 3 bases and J by 6 bases, with 12 bases between them. The DNA of the CDR3 is TGCGCCAGCAGCCACCCCCCCGCAAGAAACATTCAGTACTTC. Its translation is CASSHPPARNIQYF.

The CDR3 reads CASSPGARRGTGELFF. The CDR3 DNA reads as TGTGCCAGCAGTCCCGGGGCCCGGCGGGGCACCGGGGAGCTGTTTTTT. The chain recombines TRBV12-3 or TRBV12-4 with TRBJ2-2; D may be TRBD2 (6 bases). The CDR3 sequence is 16 residues long. Trimming took 5 bases from V and 4 from J, leaving 17 bases between them.

CDR3 sequence reads: CASSTQRENRETQYF. The CDR3 DNA reads as TGTGCCAGTAGTACCCAGCGGGAGAACCGAGAGACCCAGTACTTC. This chain connects TRBV19 to TRBJ2-5; 8 bases are a match to TRBD2. Germline lookup yields CDR1 LNHDA and CDR2 SQIVND (reference sequence). V lost 4 bases, J lost 4 bases, and 8 bases stayed unmatched. The CDR3 contains 15 residues.

The CDR3 DNA follows: TGCAGCGTTGGGGGACAGCTGAACACTGAAGCTTTCTTT. As protein: CSVGGQLNTEAFF. The genes are TRBV29-1 and TRBJ1-1; 7 bases match TRBD1. Germline CDR1 reads SQVTM; CDR2 reads ANQGSEA. This CDR3 region has 13 residues. Germline trimming cut 4 bases from V and 0 bases from J; bases unmatched to any gene: 2. The whole variable domain, remainder taken from reference TRBV29-1 and TRBJ1-1, is SAVISQKPSRDICQRGTSLTIQCQVDSQVTMMFWYRQQPGQSLTLIATANQGSEATYESGFVIDKFPISRPNLTFSTLTVSNMSPEDSSIYLCSVGGQLNTEAFFGQGTRLTVV.

The chain recombines TRBV4-1 with TRBJ1-1; D might be TRBD1 (6 bases). The germline V and J ends were trimmed by 0 bases and 4 bases, with 12 bases remaining between them. Germline lookup yields CDR1 MGHRA and CDR2 YSYEKL. The CDR3 totals 15 residues. CDR3 in amino acids: CASSQDGGGITEAFF. The DNA of the CDR3 is TGCGCCAGCAGCCAAGATGGAGGGGGGATCACTGAAGCTTTCTTT.

The CDR3 sequence: CASSYRTLGGETQYF. In DNA form, the CDR3 reads TGTGCCAGCAGTTACAGGACGCTGGGAGGGGAGACCCAGTACTTC. This sequence joins TRBV27 and TRBJ2-5; 7 bases fit TRBD2. The CDR3 has 15 residues. Trimming removed 4 bases from V and 5 bases from J; junction bases left unmatched: 10. Germline CDR1 MNHEY, CDR2 SMNVEV (reference sequence).

This chain connects TRBV29-1 to TRBJ1-3, with TRBD1 as a possible D gene (5 bases). Germline lookup yields CDR1 SQVTM and CDR2 ANQGSEA. The length of the CDR3 is 14 residues. V shed 4 bases and J shed 2 bases, with 12 bases lying between them. The CDR3 DNA reads TGCAGCGTTGTCCCAGGGAGAACTGGAAACACCATATATTTT. It specifies CSVVPGRTGNTIYF.

This clonotype was seen a handful of times. The chain employs TRBV28 and TRBJ2-7; D unresolved. Germline V gives CDR1 MDHEN, CDR2 SYDVKM. This CDR3 region has 11 residues. Deletions cut 2 bases from V and 2 bases from J, with 1 base between. CDR3 loop: CASSLTYEQYF. CDR3 DNA sequence: TGTGCCAGCAGTTTAACCTACGAGCAGTACTTC.

This clonotype has just a few counts. This sequence joins TRBV18 and TRBJ2-3; D ambiguous. Per germline, CDR1 KGHSH and CDR2 LQKENI. This CDR3 has 12 residues. Trimming took off 3 bases at V and 2 bases at J, with 3 bases between the two ends. The CDR3 loop is CASSPNTDTQYF. The CDR3 bases are TGTGCCAGCTCACCCAACACAGATACGCAGTATTTT.

The rearrangement joins TRBV28 to TRBJ2-7, with no clear D. Germline V lookup: CDR1 MDHEN, CDR2 SYDVKM. The CDR3 loop spans 14 amino acids. V gave up 6 bases and J gave up 2 bases, with 14 bases separating them. The CDR3 sequence is CASRPSTSTYEQYF. The CDR3, as DNA: TGTGCCAGCAGGCCCAGCACTTCTACCTACGAGCAGTACTTC.

V and J are TRBV5-1 and TRBJ1-2, with D perhaps matching TRBD1 (5 bases). This CDR3 region has 14 residues. In germline, CDR1 is SGHRS, CDR2 YFSETQ. Trimming cost V 4 bases and J 4 bases, with 14 bases left between them. CDR3 bases: TGCGCCAGCAGCACAAATCGGGGGAGCTATGGCTACACCTTC. Amino acid sequence: CASSTNRGSYGYTF.

V is TRBV4-1 and J is TRBJ2-7; 7 bases are a match to TRBD2. Germline values: CDR1 MGHRA, CDR2 YSYEKL. V shed 2 bases, J shed 7 bases, and the junction held 17 bases outside the gene matches. CDR3 length equals 17 residues. The CDR3 DNA reads as TGCGCCAGCAGCCAATCTCGCCTAGCGGAGGCCTCGGGGGAGCAGTACTTC. Its protein product is CASSQSRLAEASGEQYF.

This chain connects TRBV9 to TRBJ2-2; no clear D. The CDR3 length is 15 residues. CDR1 is SGDLS, CDR2 YYNGEE, per germline. V was clipped by 0 bases and J by 1 base, with 7 bases between them. CDR3 nucleotides: TGTGCCAGCAGCGTAGTTAGCAGGAACACCGGGGAGCTGTTTTTT. Translated: CASSVVSRNTGELFF.

The J gene is TRBJ1-1, the V gene TRBV12-3 or TRBV12-4, with 7 bases identical to TRBD1. J was trimmed by 1 base and V by 4 bases; bases with no gene match: 6. This CDR3 has 15 residues. In nucleotides, the CDR3 is TGTGCCAGCAGTTCCTTCGGGGACAGGAACACTGAAGCTTTCTTT. It encodes CASSSFGDRNTEAFF.

The J gene is TRBJ1-3, the V gene TRBV7-9; no firm D call. The CDR3 has 10 amino acids. Trimming cost V 11 bases and J 1 base, with 3 bases left between them. Germline V lookup: CDR1 SEHNR, CDR2 FQNEAQ (reference sequence). This CDR3 reads CAFSGNTIYF. DNA for the CDR3: TGTGCCTTTTCTGGAAACACCATATATTTT.

The chain is built from TRBV9 and TRBJ2-2; D uncertain. This CDR3 spans 14 amino acids. V dropped 1 base and J dropped 4 bases, with 8 bases sitting between them. Germline loops: CDR1 SGDLS, CDR2 YYNGEE. This CDR3 is CASSVLPLTGELFF. As DNA, the CDR3 is TGTGCCAGCAGCGTACTCCCACTCACCGGGGAGCTGTTTTTT. Supplemented by reference TRBV9 and TRBJ2-2, the full variable domain reads DSGVTQTPKHLITATGQRVTLRCSPRSGDLSVYWYQQSLDQGLQFLIQYYNGEERAKGNILERFSAQQFPDLHSELNLSSLELGDSALYFCASSVLPLTGELFFGEGSRLTVL.

V and J are TRBV6-6 and TRBJ2-5, with D perhaps matching TRBD2 (6 bases). Trimming removed 6 bases from V and 4 bases from J, with 9 bases in between. The germline gives CDR1 MNHNY, CDR2 SVGAGI (reference sequence). The CDR3 runs to 12 residues. For the CDR3, the DNA is TGTGCCAGCAGCAGCGGGTCAGAGACCCAGTACTTC. Its protein is CASSSGSETQYF.

The rearrangement links TRBV27 to TRBJ2-2; D might be TRBD2 (5 bases). The germline CDR1 and CDR2 sequences are MNHEY and SMNVEV (reference sequence). The CDR3 has 18 residues. The ends were cut back, 5 bases at V and 2 bases at J, with 21 bases in the middle. Here the CDR3 DNA reads TGTGCCAGCAGTCCACAATCGGTGATAGCGATCAACACCGGGGAGCTGTTTTTT. This codes for CASSPQSVIAINTGELFF.

This rearrangement joins TRBV7-2 to TRBJ2-7; tentatively, D is TRBD2 (5 bases). The CDR3 has 14 residues. Germline CDR1 reads SGHTA; CDR2 reads FQGNSA. V gave up 3 bases and J gave up 3 bases, with 12 bases separating them. CDR3 in DNA: TGTGCCAGCAGCTTTCGGGGTAGAGTCTACGAGCAGTACTTC. Translation gives CASSFRGRVYEQYF. Filled out from reference TRBV7-2 and TRBJ2-7, the complete variable domain reads GAGVSQSPSNKVTEKGKDVELRCDPISGHTALYWYRQSLGQGLEFLIYFQGNSAPDKSGLPSDRFSAERTGGSVSTLTIQRTQQEDSAVYLCASSFRGRVYEQYFGPGTRLTVT.

The rearrangement uses TRBV5-1 and TRBJ2-7, with 7 bases lining up with TRBD1. Trimming at V came to 0 bases and at J to 3 bases, leaving 3 bases not matched to a gene. The V gene's germline CDR1 is SGHRS and CDR2 YFSETQ. This CDR3 has 14 residues. The chain's CDR3 is CASSLGQGNYEQYF. As DNA, the CDR3 is TGCGCCAGCAGCTTGGGACAGGGAAACTACGAGCAGTACTTC.

V gene TRBV19 combines with J gene TRBJ1-2; tentative D call: TRBD1 (6 bases). In germline, CDR1 is LNHDA, CDR2 SQIVND (reference sequence). This CDR3 comprises 13 residues. Deletions cut 4 bases from V and 7 bases from J, with 13 bases between. The CDR3 protein is CASSKPGAVGYTF. The CDR3 DNA reads TGTGCCAGTAGTAAGCCAGGGGCGGTTGGCTACACCTTC.

The V and J genes are TRBV20-1 and TRBJ2-7; D uncertain. CDR3 length equals 14 residues. Germline V CDR1 and CDR2: DFQATT, SNEGSKA (reference sequence). Trimming took 0 bases from V and 3 from J, leaving 12 bases between them. CDR3 amino acids: CSARELHLDYEQYF. CDR3 coding DNA: TGCAGTGCTAGAGAATTACACCTAGACTACGAGCAGTACTTC.